These T cell receptor beta chains were read from a single sample in a study of cytomegalovirus exposure and HLA in healthy donors. The protocol was immunoSEQ multiplex PCR, while the TCRdb copy is restricted to in-frame clones and leaves out a portion. The table has more than 85,000 clones, around four fifths seen once. Sequenced: PBMCs. Receptors originate from a woman in her sixties in good health and CMV-seropositive. Both conserved end residues are part of each CDR3. A D gene is named only where the DNA matches it firmly. Clone size is not always given. Where it is, it says once, few, many or a class for expanded clones.

size: few
D: .
V: TRBV19
J: TRBJ1-5
length: 15
DNA: TGTGCCAGCAGGAATCAGGGGCGCGGCAATCAGCCCCAGCATTTT
CDR3: CASRNQGRGNQPQHF

size: .
D: TRBD2
V: TRBV7-3
J: TRBJ2-7
length: 19
DNA: TGTGCCAGCAGCCCAAGCGGGACTAGCGGGAGGGGAATCGTCGACGAGCAGTACTTC
CDR3: CASSPSGTSGRGIVDEQYF

size: .
D: TRBD2
V: TRBV25-1
J: TRBJ2-1
length: 16
DNA: TGTGCCAGCATAGGGGGAGCGGGAGAACGTTACAATGAGCAGTTCTTC
CDR3: CASIGGAGERYNEQFF

size: .
D: .
V: TRBV23-1
J: TRBJ1-1
length: 14
DNA: TGCGCCAGCAAAACCCCTCCGGCGACATATGAAGCTTTCTTT
CDR3: CASKTPPATYEAFF

size: once
D: TRBD1
V: TRBV18
J: TRBJ1-2
length: 16
DNA: TGTGCCAGCTCACCAAGACAACTTGGACAGGCCGACGGCTACACCTTC
CDR3: CASSPRQLGQADGYTF

size: few
D: TRBD1
V: TRBV18
J: TRBJ1-2
length: 14
DNA: TGTGCCAGCTCACCTGGGGACAGGGGCTATGGCTACACCTTC
CDR3: CASSPGDRGYGYTF

size: once
D: TRBD2
V: TRBV7-3
J: TRBJ2-3
length: 14
DNA: TGTGCCAGCAGCTTATGGCGGGAGGCAGATACGCAGTATTTT
CDR3: CASSLWREADTQYF

size: .
D: .
V: TRBV9
J: TRBJ2-7
length: 14
DNA: TGTGCCAGCAGCGTAGGTCCTAGCGCCTACGAGCAGTACTTC
CDR3: CASSVGPSAYEQYF

size: .
D: TRBD1
V: TRBV6-5
J: TRBJ2-2
length: 14
DNA: TGTGCCAGCGGGACAGGGACAAACACCGGGGAGCTGTTTTTT
CDR3: CASGTGTNTGELFF

size: .
D: .
V: TRBV6-5
J: TRBJ2-1
length: 13
DNA: TGTGCCAGCAGTGGCCGGGAATACAATGAGCAGTTCTTC
CDR3: CASSGREYNEQFF

size: .
D: TRBD1
V: TRBV4-1
J: TRBJ1-2
length: 17
DNA: TGCGCCAGCAGCCAAGATCCGTCGAGGGGGCCTAACTATGGCTACACCTTC
CDR3: CASSQDPSRGPNYGYTF

size: .
D: .
V: TRBV9
J: TRBJ1-1
length: 16
DNA: TGTGCCAGCAGCGTAGGGGGACAAGCCATGAACACTGAAGCTTTCTTT
CDR3: CASSVGGQAMNTEAFF

size: .
D: .
V: TRBV6-5
J: TRBJ1-2
length: 14
DNA: TGTGCCAGCGCAAGGGACATTTCTAACTATGGCTACACCTTC
CDR3: CASARDISNYGYTF

size: .
D: TRBD1
V: TRBV5-5
J: TRBJ1-4
length: 15
DNA: TGTGCCAGCAGCCCAGGACAGGGACCGAATGAAAAACTGTTTTTT
CDR3: CASSPGQGPNEKLFF

size: .
D: TRBD1
V: TRBV7-2
J: TRBJ2-7
length: 13
DNA: TGTGCCAGCAGCCGACAGGGGGGCTACGAGCAGTACTTC
CDR3: CASSRQGGYEQYF

size: .
D: TRBD1
V: TRBV25-1
J: TRBJ1-6
length: 13
DNA: TGTGCCAGCAGTGTAACAGGGGATTCACCCCTCCACTTT
CDR3: CASSVTGDSPLHF

size: few
D: .
V: TRBV7-2
J: TRBJ2-4
length: 13
DNA: TGTGCCAGCAGCCACTCCGACAGAAACATTCAGTACTTC
CDR3: CASSHSDRNIQYF

size: .
D: TRBD2
V: TRBV13
J: TRBJ2-7
length: 14
DNA: TGTGCCAGCAGTTTTAGCGGGACCTCCTACGAGCAGTACTTC
CDR3: CASSFSGTSYEQYF

size: .
D: TRBD2
V: TRBV9
J: TRBJ2-1
length: 13
DNA: TGTGCCAGCAGCGGGACTAGTTTGCATGAGCAGTTCTTC
CDR3: CASSGTSLHEQFF

size: few
D: TRBD1
V: TRBV7-3
J: TRBJ2-6
length: 14
DNA: TGTGCCAGCAGGAAGGGGGCAGGGGCCAACGTCCTGACTTTC
CDR3: CASRKGAGANVLTF

size: .
D: TRBD1
V: TRBV28
J: TRBJ1-2
length: 15
DNA: TGTGCCAGCAGTCTCCCGAGACAGGGCGTTTATGGCTACACCTTC
CDR3: CASSLPRQGVYGYTF

size: .
D: TRBD1
V: TRBV27
J: TRBJ2-7
length: 16
DNA: TGTGCCAGCAGACTAACGGGACAGGGGTTCTACTACGAGCAGTACTTC
CDR3: CASRLTGQGFYYEQYF

size: few
D: .
V: TRBV5-1
J: TRBJ2-2
length: 14
DNA: TGCGCCAGCAGCTTGTATGGCTCCACCGGGGAGCTGTTTTTT
CDR3: CASSLYGSTGELFF

size: .
D: TRBD1
V: TRBV19
J: TRBJ2-7
length: 14
DNA: TGTGCCAGTAGTATCGGGGACAGGGACTACGAGCAGTACTTC
CDR3: CASSIGDRDYEQYF

size: .
D: .
V: TRBV28
J: TRBJ2-7
length: 14
DNA: TGTGCCAGCAGTTTTTTTTCCAGATCCTACGAGCAGTACTTC
CDR3: CASSFFSRSYEQYF

size: .
D: TRBD2
V: TRBV5-1
J: TRBJ2-1
length: 18
DNA: TGCGCCAGCAGCACCGGACTAGCGGGAGGGCTCCTCTACAATGAGCAGTTCTTC
CDR3: CASSTGLAGGLLYNEQFF

size: .
D: .
V: TRBV18
J: TRBJ1-2
length: 13
DNA: TGTGCCAGCTCGACGTCCCCAGGCTATGGCTACACCTTC
CDR3: CASSTSPGYGYTF

size: once
D: .
V: TRBV28
J: TRBJ2-5
length: 13
DNA: TGTGCCAGCAGATTGGGCGCGAAAGAGACCCAGTACTTC
CDR3: CASRLGAKETQYF

size: once
D: .
V: TRBV12-5
J: TRBJ1-2
length: 16
DNA: TGTGCTAGTGGTTTGGTACGGCCCCTTCAGGGCGATGGCTACACCTTC
CDR3: CASGLVRPLQGDGYTF

size: .
D: TRBD2
V: TRBV19
J: TRBJ2-1
length: 16
DNA: TGTGCCAGTAGTCCCCGACTAGCGGGAGGCTCGAATGAGCAGTTCTTC
CDR3: CASSPRLAGGSNEQFF

size: .
D: TRBD2
V: TRBV11-3
J: TRBJ2-7
length: 15
DNA: TGTGCCAGCAGCTTAGGGCTAGCGGGAGCCTACGAGCAGTACTTC
CDR3: CASSLGLAGAYEQYF

size: .
D: TRBD1
V: TRBV5-1
J: TRBJ2-7
length: 14
DNA: TGCGCCAGCAGCCCCGGACAGGGGGCAGGGGAGCAGTACTTC
CDR3: CASSPGQGAGEQYF

size: .
D: TRBD2
V: TRBV5-1
J: TRBJ2-7
length: 15
DNA: TGCGCCAGCAGCTTCAAATCTAGCGGGAGCTACGAGCAGTACTTC
CDR3: CASSFKSSGSYEQYF

size: once
D: TRBD2
V: TRBV7-9
J: TRBJ2-3
length: 14
DNA: TGTGCCAGCCTCAGACTAGCACCTACAGATACGCAGTATTTT
CDR3: CASLRLAPTDTQYF

size: .
D: .
V: TRBV7-9
J: TRBJ1-1
length: 14
DNA: TGTTCCAGCAGCTTTCAGGGGAGGGACACTGAAGCTTTCTTT
CDR3: CSSSFQGRDTEAFF

size: .
D: TRBD2
V: TRBV28
J: TRBJ2-5
length: 16
DNA: TGTGCCAGCAGTTTTTCGGGAGGGACTGCACAAGAGACCCAGTACTTC
CDR3: CASSFSGGTAQETQYF

size: .
D: TRBD2
V: TRBV30
J: TRBJ2-3
length: 15
DNA: TGTGCCTGGAGTGCCCGACTAGCGGGTACAGATACGCAGTATTTT
CDR3: CAWSARLAGTDTQYF

size: .
D: TRBD2
V: TRBV7-9
J: TRBJ2-3
length: 17
DNA: TGTGCCAGCAGCCGGTGGACTAGCGGGATTAGCACAGATACGCAGTATTTT
CDR3: CASSRWTSGISTDTQYF

size: .
D: .
V: TRBV7-9
J: TRBJ1-4
length: 14
DNA: TGTGCCAGCAGCCAAGGGGGGGTAGGTGAAAAACTGTTTTTT
CDR3: CASSQGGVGEKLFF

size: .
D: .
V: TRBV2
J: TRBJ1-2
length: 14
DNA: TGTGCCAGCAGTGAACAGGTTACTAACTATGGCTACACCTTC
CDR3: CASSEQVTNYGYTF

size: .
D: TRBD1
V: TRBV7-2
J: TRBJ1-2
length: 13
DNA: TGTGCCAGCAGCCCTCGACAGGGCGGCGGCTACACCTTC
CDR3: CASSPRQGGGYTF

size: .
D: TRBD2
V: TRBV9
J: TRBJ2-7
length: 18
DNA: TGTGCCAGCAGCGTAGTTCCGACTAGCGGGAGTGGTCCCTACGAGCAGTACTTC
CDR3: CASSVVPTSGSGPYEQYF

size: .
D: .
V: TRBV10-3
J: TRBJ1-1
length: 13
DNA: TGTGCCATCTTGCAGGGGCGAGACACTGAAGCTTTCTTT
CDR3: CAILQGRDTEAFF

size: .
D: .
V: TRBV19
J: TRBJ1-1
length: 11
DNA: TGTGCCAGTAGTCGGCGGAGCGAAGCTTTCTTT
CDR3: CASSRRSEAFF

size: .
D: .
V: TRBV4-1
J: TRBJ1-3
length: 17
DNA: TGCGCCAGCAGCCAGAGCGAAGGCGCCTTCTCTGGAAACACCATATATTTT
CDR3: CASSQSEGAFSGNTIYF

size: .
D: TRBD1
V: TRBV5-1
J: TRBJ2-1
length: 13
DNA: TGCGCCATCCCGGACAGGGCCTACAATGAGCAGTTCTTC
CDR3: CAIPDRAYNEQFF